The entry below describes one T cell receptor beta chain. No antigen is known for it. V lost 11 bases, J lost 4 bases, and 13 bases stayed unmatched. The CDR3 spans 15 residues. Germline V gene data show CDR1 as LNHNV and CDR2 as YYDKDF (reference sequence). One entry per CDR3 protein results from TCRdb running MiXCR on the 5' RACE reads. This table holds approximately 8,200 distinct CDR3 sequences, approximately 71% found once. Study-level points and caveats: Tumor memory CD4+ T cell TCR gene usage was found to cluster with blood and lymph node memory CD4+ cells and with lymph node naive CD4+ cells.

Sequencing input: tumor-infiltrating naive CD4+ T cells sorted from the breast tumor. Subset noted: naive CD4+ T cells, CD4+CD45RA+CD25-. This sequence joins TRBV15 and TRBJ2-2; 7 bases line up with TRBD2. The origin of this receptor is a female donor with breast cancer. CDR3 amino acids: CASQAGPVGTGELFF. CDR3 DNA sequence: TGTGCCTCACAAGCGGGACCCGTCGGCACCGGGGAGCTGTTTTTT.